The subject of this entry is one T cell receptor (beta chain). The sample comes from a study of cytomegalovirus exposure and HLA in healthy donors. Use of 60 Vbeta and 13 Jbeta primers characterized the PCR. Data came from immunoSEQ multiplex PCR; TCRdb stores just in-frame clones and leaves some out. The sample shows approximately 87,000 clones, 84% of them seen only once. The V end was cut by 8 bases, the J end by 2 bases, with 12 bases between. Per germline, CDR1 SNHLY and CDR2 FYNNEI. The CDR3 runs to 13 residues. The chain links TRBV2 to TRBJ2-5, with D possibly being TRBD1 (6 bases). Sequenced input: PBMCs. This clonotype originated in a woman aged 18-35 years in good health and CMV-seropositive. CDR3 nucleotide sequence: TGTGCCAGCGATCGTACAGGGCAAGAGACCCAGTACTTC. This translates into CASDRTGQETQYF. Full variable domain (remainder filled in from reference TRBV2 and TRBJ2-5): EPEVTQTPSHQVTQMGQEVILRCVPISNHLYFYWYRQILGQKVEFLVSFYNNEISEKSEIFDDQFSVERPDGSNFTLKIRSTKLEDSAMYFCASDRTGQETQYFGPGTRLLVL.